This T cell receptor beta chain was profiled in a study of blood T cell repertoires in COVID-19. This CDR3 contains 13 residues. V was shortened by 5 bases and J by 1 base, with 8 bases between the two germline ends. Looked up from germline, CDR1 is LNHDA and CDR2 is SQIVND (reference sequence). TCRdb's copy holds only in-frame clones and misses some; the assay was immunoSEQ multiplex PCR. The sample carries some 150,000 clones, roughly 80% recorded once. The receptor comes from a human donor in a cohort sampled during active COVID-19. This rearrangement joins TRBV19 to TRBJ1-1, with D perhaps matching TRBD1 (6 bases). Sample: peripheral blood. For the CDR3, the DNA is TGTGCCAGTAGTCAACAGGGGAACACTGAAGCTTTCTTT. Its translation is CASSQQGNTEAFF.